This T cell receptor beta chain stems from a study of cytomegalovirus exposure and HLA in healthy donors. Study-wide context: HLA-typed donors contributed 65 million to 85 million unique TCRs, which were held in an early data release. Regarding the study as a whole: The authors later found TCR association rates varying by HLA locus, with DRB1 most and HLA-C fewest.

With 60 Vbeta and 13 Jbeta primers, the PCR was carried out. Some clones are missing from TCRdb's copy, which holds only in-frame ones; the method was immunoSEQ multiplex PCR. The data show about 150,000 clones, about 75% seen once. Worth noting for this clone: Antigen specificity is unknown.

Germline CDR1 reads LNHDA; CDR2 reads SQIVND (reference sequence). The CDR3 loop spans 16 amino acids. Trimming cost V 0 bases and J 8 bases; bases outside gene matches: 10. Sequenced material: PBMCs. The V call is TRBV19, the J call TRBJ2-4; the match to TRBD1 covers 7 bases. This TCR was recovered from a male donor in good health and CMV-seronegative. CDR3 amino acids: CASSIDQGRGMYIQYF. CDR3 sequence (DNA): TGTGCCAGTAGTATAGATCAGGGCAGGGGGATGTACATTCAGTACTTC.